This T cell receptor (beta chain) was retrieved from a study of T cells in Graves' hyperthyroidism and ophthalmopathy. Trimming removed 0 bases from V and 5 bases from J, with 11 bases in between. The CDR3 extends over 14 amino acids. Germline CDR1 SGHRS, CDR2 YFSETQ. This clonotype has ten or more counts. TCR beta CDR3 sequences were amplified from RNA transcripts. Initially, a first-round RT-PCR of the TCR CDR3 employed the HTBI primer set. TCRdb recomputed calls from the multiplex PCR reads with MiXCR, one row per CDR3 protein. The sample has more than 500,000 distinct CDR3 sequences, around 43% seen once.

The sample taken for sequencing was peripheral blood or thyroid tissue (not recorded which). This TCR was sampled from an adult woman with Graves' disease, either hyperthyroidism or ophthalmopathy (not recorded which). The chain recombines TRBV5-1 with TRBJ2-5; no definite D call. CDR3 coding DNA: TGCGCCAGCAGCTTGGTTGGGTCCAAGGAGACCCAGTACTTC. This codes for CASSLVGSKETQYF.